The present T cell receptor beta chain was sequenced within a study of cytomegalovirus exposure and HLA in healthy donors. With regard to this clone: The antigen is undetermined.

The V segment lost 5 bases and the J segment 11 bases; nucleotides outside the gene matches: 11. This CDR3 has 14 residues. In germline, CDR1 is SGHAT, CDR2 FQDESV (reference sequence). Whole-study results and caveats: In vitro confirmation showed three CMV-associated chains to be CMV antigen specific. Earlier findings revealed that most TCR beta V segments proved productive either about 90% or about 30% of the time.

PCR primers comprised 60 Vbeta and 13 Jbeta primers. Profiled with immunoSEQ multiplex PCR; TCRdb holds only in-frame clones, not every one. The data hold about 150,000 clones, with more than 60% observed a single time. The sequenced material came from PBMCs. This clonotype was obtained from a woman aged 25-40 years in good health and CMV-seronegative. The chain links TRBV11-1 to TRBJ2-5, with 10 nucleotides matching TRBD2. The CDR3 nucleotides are TGTGCCAGCAGCATCGGACTAGCGGTTTTTTCGCAGTACTTC. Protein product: CASSIGLAVFSQYF.